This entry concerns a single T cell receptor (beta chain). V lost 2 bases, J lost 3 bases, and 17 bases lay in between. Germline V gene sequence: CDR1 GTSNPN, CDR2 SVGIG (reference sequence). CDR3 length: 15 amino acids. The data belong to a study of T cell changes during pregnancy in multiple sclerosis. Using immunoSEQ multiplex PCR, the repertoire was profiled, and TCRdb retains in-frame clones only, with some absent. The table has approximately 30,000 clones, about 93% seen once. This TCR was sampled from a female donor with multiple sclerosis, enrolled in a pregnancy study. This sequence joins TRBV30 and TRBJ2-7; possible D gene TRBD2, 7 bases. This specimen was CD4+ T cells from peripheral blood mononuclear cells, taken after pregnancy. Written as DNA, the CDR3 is TGTGCCTGGAGTCCGGGGGCTGGGGGGGGCTACGAGCAGTACTTC. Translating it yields CAWSPGAGGGYEQYF.